Described below is a single TCR beta chain sequence and its context. Its antigen is as yet unknown. Method: immunoSEQ multiplex PCR; TCRdb's copy keeps in-frame clones and lacks some. The sample holds roughly 100,000 clones, less than 85% seen once. The sample comes from a study of Ad26.COV2.S vaccination and SARS-CoV-2 variants. CDR1 SNHLY and CDR2 FYNNEI come from the germline V gene. This CDR3 spans 13 amino acids. Trimming pared 8 bases from V and 5 bases from J, leaving 13 bases between. General study results and limits: Recipients given vaccine exceeded placebo recipients in spike-specific TCR breadth. Vaccine and placebo recipients had similar non-spike TCR breadth. The analyses of TCR breadth and depth may have understated the size of total T cell responses. The breadth of spike-specific CD8+ and CD4+ T cell responses after vaccination was reportedly substantial.

The clonotype originates from a human donor who had recovered from COVID-19. The gene calls are TRBV2 and TRBJ2-1, with unresolved D. The specimen was peripheral blood, collected after recovery from COVID-19. DNA of the CDR3: TGTGCCAGCTCCAAGGTCAGCAACAATGAGCAGTTCTTC. Translation gives CASSKVSNNEQFF.